This T cell receptor (beta chain) originates from a study of shared clonotypes between healthy human individuals. Overall study: Donors had three CD4 naive, three CD4 memory, two CD8 naive and one CD8 memory plate apiece.

Germline loops: CDR1 LNHNV, CDR2 YYDKDF (reference sequence). Trimming removed 5 bases at V and 1 base at J, with 11 bases between. There are 14 residues in the CDR3. Findings of the study overall: A generally larger estimated richness was seen in naive subsets than in memory subsets.

It was at deep level that the assay was run. TCRdb keeps only in-frame clones here, not all; method: immunoSEQ multiplex PCR. The sample has 800,000 or so clones, 95% to 97% seen once. With regard to this clone: Antigen: not known.

Naive CD8 cells, CD45RO-negative and positively selected for CCR7, excluded terminally differentiated effector memory CD45RA+ cells. This clonotype was obtained from a man aged 30-40 years in good health. J is TRBJ2-5 and V is TRBV15; D is unclear. The sequencing sample was made of naive CD8+ T cells sorted from blood. CDR3 bases: TGTGCCACCAGCGGGTGGGGAACCCAAGAGACCCAGTACTTC. Protein product: CATSGWGTQETQYF.